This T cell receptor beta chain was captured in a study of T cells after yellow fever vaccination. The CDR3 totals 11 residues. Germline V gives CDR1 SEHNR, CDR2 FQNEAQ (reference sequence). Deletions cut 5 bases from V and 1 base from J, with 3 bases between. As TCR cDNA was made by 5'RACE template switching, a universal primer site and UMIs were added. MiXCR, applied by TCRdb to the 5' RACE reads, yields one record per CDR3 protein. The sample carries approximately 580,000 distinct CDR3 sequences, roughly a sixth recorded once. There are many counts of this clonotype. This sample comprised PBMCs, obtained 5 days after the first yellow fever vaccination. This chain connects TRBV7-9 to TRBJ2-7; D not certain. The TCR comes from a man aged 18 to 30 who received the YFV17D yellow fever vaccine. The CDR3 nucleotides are TGTGCCAGCAGCCTATCCTACGAGCAGTACTTC. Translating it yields CASSLSYEQYF.